This T cell receptor (beta chain) was captured by sequencing in a study of CD8 T cells in ankylosing spondylitis. This CDR3 has 14 amino acids. J was trimmed by 9 bases and V by 5 bases; bases with no gene match: 11. Germline CDR1 DFQATT, CDR2 SNEGSKA (reference sequence). TCRdb re-called the 5' RACE reads with MiXCR, one entry per CDR3 protein. The sample has around 230,000 distinct CDR3 sequences, approximately 7.6% seen once. This clonotype was detected many times. The specimen was blood, either unsorted or a sorted T cell fraction (not recorded which). The gene calls are TRBV20-1 and TRBJ2-1, with 9 positions matching TRBD2. The TCR sequence derives from a female donor with ankylosing spondylitis or in good health (not recorded which). This CDR3 reads CSAYLGLALSEQFF. In DNA, the CDR3 is TGCAGTGCTTACCTGGGACTAGCTCTCAGTGAGCAGTTCTTC.